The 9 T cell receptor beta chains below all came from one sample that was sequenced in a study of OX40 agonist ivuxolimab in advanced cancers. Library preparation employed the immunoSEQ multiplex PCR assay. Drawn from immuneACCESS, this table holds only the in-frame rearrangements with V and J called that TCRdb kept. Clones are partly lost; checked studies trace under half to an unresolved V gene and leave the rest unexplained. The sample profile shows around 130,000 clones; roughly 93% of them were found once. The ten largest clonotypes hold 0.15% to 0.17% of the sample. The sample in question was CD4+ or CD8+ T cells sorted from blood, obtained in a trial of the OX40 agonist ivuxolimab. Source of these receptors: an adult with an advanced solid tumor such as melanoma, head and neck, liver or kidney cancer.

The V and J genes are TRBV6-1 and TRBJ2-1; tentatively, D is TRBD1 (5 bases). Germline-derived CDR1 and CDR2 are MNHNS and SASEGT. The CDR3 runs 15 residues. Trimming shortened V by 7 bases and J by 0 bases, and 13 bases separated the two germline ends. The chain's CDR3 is CASTDTVGSYNEQFF. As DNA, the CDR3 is TGTGCCAGCACGGACACCGTGGGCTCCTACAATGAGCAGTTCTTC.

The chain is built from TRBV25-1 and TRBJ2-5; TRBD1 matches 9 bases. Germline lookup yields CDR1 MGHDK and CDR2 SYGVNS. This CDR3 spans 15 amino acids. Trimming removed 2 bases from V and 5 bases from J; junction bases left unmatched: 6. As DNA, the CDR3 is TGTGCCAGCAGTGAACCCGGGACAGGGATGGAGACCCAGTACTTC. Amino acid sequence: CASSEPGTGMETQYF. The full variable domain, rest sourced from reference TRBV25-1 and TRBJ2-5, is EADIYQTPRYLVIGTGKKITLECSQTMGHDKMYWYQQDPGMELHLIHYSYGVNSTEKGDLSSESTVSRIRTEHFPLTLESARPSHTSQYLCASSEPGTGMETQYFGPGTRLLVL.

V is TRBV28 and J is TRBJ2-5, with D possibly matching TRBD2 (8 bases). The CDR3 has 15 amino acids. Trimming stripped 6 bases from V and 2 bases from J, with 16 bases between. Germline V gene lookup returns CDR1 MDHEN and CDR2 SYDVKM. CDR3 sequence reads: CASSRGASGQETQYF. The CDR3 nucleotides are TGTGCCAGCAGCAGGGGGGCTAGCGGGCAAGAGACCCAGTACTTC.

This CDR3 reads CASNLLASYNEQFF. Written as DNA, the CDR3 is TGTGCCAGCAACTTACTAGCCTCCTACAATGAGCAGTTCTTC. This sequence joins TRBV2 and TRBJ2-1, with a weak D call TRBD2 (6 bases). Germline V gives CDR1 SNHLY, CDR2 FYNNEI. V was clipped by 7 bases and J by 0 bases, with 10 bases between them. The CDR3 contains 14 residues.

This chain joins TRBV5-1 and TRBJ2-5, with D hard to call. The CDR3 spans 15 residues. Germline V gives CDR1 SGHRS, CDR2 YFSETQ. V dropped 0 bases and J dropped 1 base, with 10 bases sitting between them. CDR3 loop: CASSLADEIQETQYF. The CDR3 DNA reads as TGCGCCAGCAGCTTGGCCGATGAGATCCAAGAGACCCAGTACTTC.

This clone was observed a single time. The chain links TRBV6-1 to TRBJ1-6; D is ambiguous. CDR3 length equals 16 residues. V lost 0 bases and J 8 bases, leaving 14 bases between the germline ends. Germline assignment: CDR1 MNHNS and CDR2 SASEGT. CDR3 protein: CASSEAWRAEDSPLHF. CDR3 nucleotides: TGTGCCAGCAGTGAAGCCTGGAGGGCTGAGGATTCACCCCTCCACTTT.

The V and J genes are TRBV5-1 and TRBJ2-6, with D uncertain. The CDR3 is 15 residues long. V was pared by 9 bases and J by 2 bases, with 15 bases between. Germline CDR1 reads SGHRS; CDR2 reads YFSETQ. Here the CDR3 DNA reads TGCGCCACCGCACCCTTTGAGACTGGGGCCAACGTCCTGACTTTC. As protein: CATAPFETGANVLTF.

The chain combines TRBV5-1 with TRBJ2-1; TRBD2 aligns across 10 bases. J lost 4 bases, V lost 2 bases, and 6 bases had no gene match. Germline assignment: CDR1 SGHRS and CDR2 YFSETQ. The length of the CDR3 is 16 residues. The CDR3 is CASSLDSGLAYNEQFF. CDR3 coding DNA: TGCGCCAGCAGCTTAGATTCGGGACTAGCGTACAATGAGCAGTTCTTC.

This chain's CDR3 is CSARVSDEAFF. CDR3 sequence (DNA): TGCAGTGCTAGAGTGTCAGATGAAGCTTTCTTT. V is TRBV20-1 and J is TRBJ1-1; D gene unclear. The CDR3 extends over 11 amino acids. In germline, CDR1 is DFQATT, CDR2 SNEGSKA (reference sequence). V was cut by 1 base and J by 7 bases, with 7 bases left in between.